A single sample gave rise to the 3 T cell receptor beta chains below, sequenced in a study of T cell responses to AZD1222 COVID-19 vaccine. This table comes from immunoSEQ multiplex PCR, and its TCRdb copy is limited to in-frame clones, with some not included. The table lists approximately 120,000 clones, over 75% of them singletons. Material: peripheral blood, obtained on day 0 of AZD1222 vaccination. The receptor set was obtained from an adult in good health.

This clone was counted between two and nine times. The DNA of the CDR3 is TGTGCCAGTGAAGGACAGGCCGAGTATGGCTACACCTTC. The encoded protein is CASEGQAEYGYTF. This chain uses TRBV19 with TRBJ1-2; 7 positions match TRBD1. Germline V CDR1 and CDR2: LNHDA, SQIVND (reference sequence). The V segment lost 8 bases and the J segment 5 bases; nucleotides outside the gene matches: 8. The CDR3 runs 13 residues.

In DNA, the CDR3 is TGTGCCAGCAGCAGGACTAGCGGGAACCCAAATGAGCAGTTCTTC. As protein: CASSRTSGNPNEQFF. The chain recombines TRBV5-6 with TRBJ2-1, with 12 bases fitting TRBD2. Germline V gene sequence: CDR1 SGHDT, CDR2 YYEEEE. Losses at the gene ends were 4 bases for V and 7 bases for J; bases not matched to a gene: 6. The CDR3 consists of 15 residues.

The chain uses TRBV18 and TRBJ1-5; weak D call: TRBD1 (6 bases). The germline gives CDR1 KGHSH, CDR2 LQKENI. There are 15 residues in the CDR3. V was cut by 4 bases and J by 4 bases, with 14 bases left in between. Here the CDR3 reads CASSLTGMRNQPQHF. The CDR3 DNA sequence: TGTGCCAGCTCACTTACAGGGATGAGGAATCAGCCCCAGCATTTT. The whole variable domain, filled in from reference TRBV18 and TRBJ1-5, reads NAGVMQNPRHLVRRRGQEARLRCSPMKGHSHVYWYRQLPEEGLKFMVYLQKENIIDESGMPKERFSAEFPKEGPSILRIQQVVRGDSAAYFCASSLTGMRNQPQHFGDGTRLSIL.